This TCR beta chain was recorded in a study of blood T cell repertoires in COVID-19. Study summary: Acute and convalescent COVID-19 specimens originated in the United States, Italy and Spain.

Authors' methods: Amplification of reference gene primers provided the estimated nucleated cell counts. Profiled with immunoSEQ multiplex PCR; TCRdb holds only in-frame clones, not every one. The V and J calls and the clone size are those of that table, but D and trimming were determined from the DNA. The sample has 350,000 to 450,000 clones, over 75% seen once. The CDR3 loop spans 17 amino acids. Deletions cut 1 base from V and 2 bases from J, with 17 bases between. Germline V gene sequence: CDR1 SGHVS, CDR2 FNYEAQ. Enrollment of patients from Seattle took place during active infection, with longitudinal follow-up.

The origin of this receptor is a woman aged 40 to 55 with COVID-19, enrolled during active disease. The V call is TRBV7-6, the J call TRBJ1-2; D is ambiguous. The specimen was peripheral blood. CDR3 sequence reads: CASSLGELGRRNYGYTF. For the CDR3, the DNA is TGTGCCAGCAGCTTAGGGGAGCTTGGGCGGAGGAACTATGGCTACACCTTC.